This is a list of T cell receptor beta chains from one sample in a study of cytomegalovirus exposure and HLA in healthy donors. Measured with immunoSEQ multiplex PCR; TCRdb has only the in-frame clones, and not every one. The sample holds approximately 100,000 clones, approximately 85% seen once. Specimen: PBMCs. Receptor source: a man aged 30 to 45 in good health and CMV-seronegative. Each CDR3 is given without its conserved first and last residue. Fields, in order: clone size, V gene, J gene, CDR3 protein. Where a row states a size, it is once, few, many or the class of an expanded clone; other rows omit it.

clone_size: -; v_call: TRBV5-4; j_call: TRBJ1-1; cdr3_aa: ASRLTGGVYNTEAF
clone_size: -; v_call: TRBV6-6; j_call: TRBJ1-5; cdr3_aa: ATWDRFNGQPQH
clone_size: few; v_call: TRBV6-1; j_call: TRBJ2-1; cdr3_aa: ASSPLSSYNEQF
clone_size: -; v_call: TRBV5-4; j_call: TRBJ2-7; cdr3_aa: ASTPGHQLKEQY
clone_size: once; v_call: TRBV6-5; j_call: TRBJ2-1; cdr3_aa: ASRQGGGEQF
clone_size: -; v_call: TRBV14; j_call: TRBJ2-3; cdr3_aa: ASSPFTDTQY
clone_size: -; v_call: TRBV6-5; j_call: TRBJ2-7; cdr3_aa: ASSYSSLAGVYEQY
clone_size: -; v_call: TRBV27; j_call: TRBJ2-5; cdr3_aa: ASSPTFGRGAQETQY
clone_size: -; v_call: TRBV4-1; j_call: TRBJ2-1; cdr3_aa: ASSQEASGGADEQF
clone_size: -; v_call: TRBV18; j_call: TRBJ1-2; cdr3_aa: ASSLESWGTHYGYT
clone_size: -; v_call: TRBV9; j_call: TRBJ2-1; cdr3_aa: ASSVGVETSYNEQF
clone_size: -; v_call: TRBV5-6; j_call: TRBJ2-3; cdr3_aa: ASSRLSGRAYSADTQY
clone_size: -; v_call: TRBV28; j_call: TRBJ1-2; cdr3_aa: ASSSEEGAGIYGYT
clone_size: -; v_call: TRBV28; j_call: TRBJ1-5; cdr3_aa: ASSPDRGPQPQH
clone_size: -; v_call: TRBV28; j_call: TRBJ1-1; cdr3_aa: ASSSTRVPGAF
clone_size: -; v_call: TRBV5-1; j_call: TRBJ1-4; cdr3_aa: ASSSSDSRVGEKLF
clone_size: -; v_call: TRBV29-1; j_call: TRBJ2-2; cdr3_aa: SVASGSNTGELF
clone_size: -; v_call: TRBV27; j_call: TRBJ2-1; cdr3_aa: ASSLGTSGSYPLWF
clone_size: -; v_call: TRBV20-1; j_call: TRBJ1-4; cdr3_aa: SARLDSREF
clone_size: -; v_call: TRBV9; j_call: TRBJ1-2; cdr3_aa: ASSKERQGYGYT
clone_size: -; v_call: TRBV4-2; j_call: TRBJ2-1; cdr3_aa: ASSQDLRGATSYNEQF
clone_size: -; v_call: TRBV11-2; j_call: TRBJ2-7; cdr3_aa: ASSLEGTGIAYEQY
clone_size: -; v_call: TRBV28; j_call: TRBJ2-5; cdr3_aa: ASRNTGGIRQETQY
clone_size: -; v_call: TRBV7-6; j_call: TRBJ2-5; cdr3_aa: TTGGYRETQY
clone_size: -; v_call: TRBV11-1; j_call: TRBJ2-1; cdr3_aa: ASSGPLQEGKF
clone_size: few; v_call: TRBV28; j_call: TRBJ2-7; cdr3_aa: AATTSGRFEQY
clone_size: -; v_call: TRBV9; j_call: TRBJ2-1; cdr3_aa: ASSAPGLAGGGGSYNEQF
clone_size: -; v_call: TRBV13; j_call: TRBJ2-5; cdr3_aa: ASSHSQETQY
clone_size: -; v_call: TRBV10-2; j_call: TRBJ1-1; cdr3_aa: ASLTGEMGSNTEAF
clone_size: -; v_call: TRBV7-9; j_call: TRBJ2-5; cdr3_aa: ASSLLPAGIIQETQY
clone_size: -; v_call: TRBV2; j_call: TRBJ2-7; cdr3_aa: ACSRGFSYEQY
clone_size: once; v_call: TRBV27; j_call: TRBJ2-5; cdr3_aa: ASSLRGETQY
clone_size: -; v_call: TRBV28; j_call: TRBJ1-2; cdr3_aa: ASRRGNYGYT
clone_size: -; v_call: TRBV5-4; j_call: TRBJ2-7; cdr3_aa: ASSRMTREWSYEQY
clone_size: -; v_call: TRBV21-1; j_call: TRBJ2-1; cdr3_aa: ASSKPSRRGSGYDAYNEQF